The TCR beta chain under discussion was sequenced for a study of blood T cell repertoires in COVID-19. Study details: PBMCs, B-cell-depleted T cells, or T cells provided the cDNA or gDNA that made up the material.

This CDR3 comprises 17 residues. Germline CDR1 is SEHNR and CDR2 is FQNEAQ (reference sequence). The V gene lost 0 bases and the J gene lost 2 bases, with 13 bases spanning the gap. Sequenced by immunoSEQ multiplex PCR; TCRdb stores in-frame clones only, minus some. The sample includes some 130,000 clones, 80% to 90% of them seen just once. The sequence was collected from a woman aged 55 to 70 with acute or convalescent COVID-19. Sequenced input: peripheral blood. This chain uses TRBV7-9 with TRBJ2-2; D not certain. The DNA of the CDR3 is TGTGCCAGCAGCTTAGCGCTTCAACAGCTTAACACCGGGGAGCTGTTTTTT. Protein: CASSLALQQLNTGELFF.